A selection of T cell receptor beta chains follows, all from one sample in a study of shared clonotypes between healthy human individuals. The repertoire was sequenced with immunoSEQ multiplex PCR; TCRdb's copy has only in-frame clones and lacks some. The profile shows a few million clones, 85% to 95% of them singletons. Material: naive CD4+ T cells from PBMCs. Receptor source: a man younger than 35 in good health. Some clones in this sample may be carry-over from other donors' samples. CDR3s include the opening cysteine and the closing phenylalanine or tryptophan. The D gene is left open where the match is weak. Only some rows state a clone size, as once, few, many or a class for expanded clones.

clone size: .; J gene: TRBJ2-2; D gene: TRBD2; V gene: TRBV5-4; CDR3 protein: CASSFGLAGGRRSTGELFF; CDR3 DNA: TGTGCCAGCAGCTTTGGGCTAGCGGGAGGGCGAAGGAGCACCGGGGAGCTGTTTTTT
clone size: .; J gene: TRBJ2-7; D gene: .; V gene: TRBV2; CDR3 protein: CASSGRGTSYEQYF; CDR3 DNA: TGTGCCAGCAGTGGGAGGGGAACATCCTACGAGCAGTACTTC
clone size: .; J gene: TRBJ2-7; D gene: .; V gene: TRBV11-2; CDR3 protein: CASSLYSTAYEQYF; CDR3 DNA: TGTGCCAGCAGCTTGTATAGTACTGCCTACGAGCAGTACTTC
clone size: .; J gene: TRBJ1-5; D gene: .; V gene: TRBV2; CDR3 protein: CASSDSGNQPQHF; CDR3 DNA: TGTGCCAGCAGTGATTCGGGGAATCAGCCCCAGCATTTT
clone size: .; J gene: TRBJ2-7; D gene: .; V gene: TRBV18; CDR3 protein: CASSPGRGTYEQYF; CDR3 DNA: TGTGCCAGCTCACCTGGCAGGGGAACCTACGAGCAGTACTTC
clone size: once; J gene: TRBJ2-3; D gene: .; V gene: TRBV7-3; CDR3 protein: CASSLMGGSQADTQYF; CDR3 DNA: TGTGCCAGCAGCTTAATGGGTGGGAGTCAAGCCGATACGCAGTATTTT
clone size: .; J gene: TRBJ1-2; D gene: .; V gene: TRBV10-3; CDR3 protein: CAISEGRGEGYTF; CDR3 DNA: TGTGCCATCAGTGAAGGAAGGGGAGAAGGCTACACCTTC
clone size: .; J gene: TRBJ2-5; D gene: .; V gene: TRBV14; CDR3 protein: CASSQGPKETQYF; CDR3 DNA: TGTGCCAGCAGCCAAGGACCGAAAGAGACCCAGTACTTC
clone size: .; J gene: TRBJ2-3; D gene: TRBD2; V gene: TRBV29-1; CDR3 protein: CSVGSLAGGQGTQYF; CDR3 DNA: TGCAGCGTTGGGTCACTAGCGGGAGGGCAGGGGACGCAGTATTTT
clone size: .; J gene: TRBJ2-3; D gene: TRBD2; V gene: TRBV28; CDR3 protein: CASSLRLGSGRWSDTQYF; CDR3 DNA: TGTGCCAGCAGTTTACGCCTGGGGAGCGGGAGATGGTCAGATACGCAGTATTTT
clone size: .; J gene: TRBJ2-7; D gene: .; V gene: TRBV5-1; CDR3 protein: CASSEVRDKGYEQYF; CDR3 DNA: TGCGCCAGCAGCGAGGTCCGGGACAAAGGATACGAGCAGTACTTC
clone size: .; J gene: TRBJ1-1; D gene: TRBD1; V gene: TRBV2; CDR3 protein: CASNTGGGGEAFF; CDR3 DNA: TGTGCCAGCAACACAGGGGGTGGAGGTGAAGCTTTCTTT
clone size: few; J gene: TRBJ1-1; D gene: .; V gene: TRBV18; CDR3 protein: CASSPGQLQNTEAFF; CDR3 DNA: TGTGCCAGCTCACCCGGACAGCTACAGAACACTGAAGCTTTCTTT
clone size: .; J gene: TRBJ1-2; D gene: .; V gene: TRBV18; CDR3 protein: CASSPGPRADYGYTF; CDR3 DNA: TGTGCCAGCTCACCCGGGCCCAGGGCTGACTATGGCTACACCTTC
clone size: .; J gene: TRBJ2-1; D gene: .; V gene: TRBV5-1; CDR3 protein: CASSLEGLRASYNEQFF; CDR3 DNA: TGCGCCAGCAGCTTGGAAGGACTCCGAGCTTCCTACAATGAGCAGTTCTTC
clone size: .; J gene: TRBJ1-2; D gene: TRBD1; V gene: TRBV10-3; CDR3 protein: CAIRAGVGTANYGYTF; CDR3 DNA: TGTGCCATCAGGGCTGGGGTTGGGACAGCTAACTATGGCTACACCTTC
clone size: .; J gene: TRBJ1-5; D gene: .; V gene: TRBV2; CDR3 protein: CASSEFKVGQPQHF; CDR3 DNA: TGTGCCAGCAGTGAATTCAAGGTGGGTCAGCCCCAGCATTTT
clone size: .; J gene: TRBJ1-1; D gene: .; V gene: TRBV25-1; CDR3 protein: CASSAAQGRGTEAFF; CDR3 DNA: TGTGCCAGCAGTGCCGCACAAGGTAGGGGCACTGAAGCTTTCTTT
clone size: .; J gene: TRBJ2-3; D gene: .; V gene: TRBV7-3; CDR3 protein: CASSFWGDTQYF; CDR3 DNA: TGTGCCAGCAGCTTCTGGGGGGATACGCAGTATTTT
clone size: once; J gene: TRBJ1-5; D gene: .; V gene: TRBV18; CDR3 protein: CASSSLGDGNQPQHF; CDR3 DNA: TGTGCCAGCTCCTCCCTGGGGGATGGCAATCAGCCCCAGCATTTT
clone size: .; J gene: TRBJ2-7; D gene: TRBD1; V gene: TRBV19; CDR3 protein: CASSTQQGVFYEQYF; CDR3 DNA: TGTGCCAGTAGTACCCAACAGGGGGTCTTCTACGAGCAGTACTTC
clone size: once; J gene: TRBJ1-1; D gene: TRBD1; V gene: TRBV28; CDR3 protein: CASSMGQGFTEAFF; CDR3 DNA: TGTGCCAGCAGTATGGGACAGGGGTTCACTGAAGCTTTCTTT
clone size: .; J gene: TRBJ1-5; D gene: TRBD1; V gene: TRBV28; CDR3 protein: CASRSGQGFSNQPQHF; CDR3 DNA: TGTGCCAGCAGGTCGGGACAGGGCTTTAGCAATCAGCCCCAGCATTTT
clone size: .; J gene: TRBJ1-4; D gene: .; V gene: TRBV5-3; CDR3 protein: CARSFRFNEKLFF; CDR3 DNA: TGTGCCAGAAGCTTCCGGTTTAATGAAAAACTGTTTTTT
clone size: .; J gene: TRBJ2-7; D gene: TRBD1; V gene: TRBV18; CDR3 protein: CASSPVGTGSYEQYF; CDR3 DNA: TGTGCCAGCTCACCAGTCGGGACAGGCTCCTACGAGCAGTACTTC
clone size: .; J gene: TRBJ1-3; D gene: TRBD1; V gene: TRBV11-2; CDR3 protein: CASSSRTGSGNTIYF; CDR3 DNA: TGTGCCAGCAGCTCCCGGACAGGGAGCGGGAACACCATATATTTT
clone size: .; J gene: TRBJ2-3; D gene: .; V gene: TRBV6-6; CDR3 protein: CASSYSSADTQYF; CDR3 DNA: TGTGCCAGCAGTTACTCGAGTGCAGATACGCAGTATTTT
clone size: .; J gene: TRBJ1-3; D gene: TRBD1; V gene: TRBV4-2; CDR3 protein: CASSQPGQGPYSGNTIYF; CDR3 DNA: TGTGCCAGCAGCCAGCCGGGACAGGGCCCCTACTCTGGAAACACCATATATTTT
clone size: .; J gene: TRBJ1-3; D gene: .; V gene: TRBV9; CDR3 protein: CASSWDPSGNTIYF; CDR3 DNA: TGTGCCAGCAGCTGGGACCCTTCTGGAAACACCATATATTTT
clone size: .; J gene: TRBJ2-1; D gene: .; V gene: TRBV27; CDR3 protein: CASRWGLAESNEQFF; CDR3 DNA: TGTGCCAGCAGATGGGGGCTAGCGGAATCTAATGAGCAGTTCTTC
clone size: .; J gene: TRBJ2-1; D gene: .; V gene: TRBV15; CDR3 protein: CATSRDFFRGTTRDEQFF; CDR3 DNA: TGTGCCACCAGCAGAGATTTTTTTCGGGGGACGACCCGGGATGAGCAGTTCTTC
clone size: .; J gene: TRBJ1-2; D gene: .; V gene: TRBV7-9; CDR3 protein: CASSFRGNDYGYTF; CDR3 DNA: TGTGCCAGCAGCTTTAGGGGAAACGACTATGGCTACACCTTC
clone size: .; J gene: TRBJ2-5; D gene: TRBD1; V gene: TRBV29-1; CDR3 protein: CSVAPTGAGQETQYF; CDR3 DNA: TGCAGCGTAGCGCCCACAGGGGCGGGTCAAGAGACCCAGTACTTC
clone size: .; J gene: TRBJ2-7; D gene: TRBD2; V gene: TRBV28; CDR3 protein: CASSPGGRVPYEQYF; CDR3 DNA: TGTGCCAGCAGCCCGGGGGGGCGCGTACCCTACGAGCAGTACTTC
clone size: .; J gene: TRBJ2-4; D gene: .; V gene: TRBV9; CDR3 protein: CASSVGADTSLAKNIQYF; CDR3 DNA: TGTGCCAGCAGCGTAGGAGCCGACACCTCCCTAGCCAAAAACATTCAGTACTTC
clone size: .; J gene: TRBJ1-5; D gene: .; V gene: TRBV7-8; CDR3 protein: CASSRASNQPQHF; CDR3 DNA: TGTGCCAGCAGCCGAGCCAGCAATCAGCCCCAGCATTTT
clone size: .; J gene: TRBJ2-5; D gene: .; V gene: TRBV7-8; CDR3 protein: CASSLAGSNSQETQYF; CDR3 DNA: TGTGCCAGCAGCTTAGCAGGGTCGAATTCCCAAGAGACCCAGTACTTC